This T cell receptor beta chain was obtained from a study of blood T cell repertoires in COVID-19. Whole-study context: T cells, B-cell-depleted T cells, or PBMCs supplied cDNA or gDNA.

The V end lost 0 bases, the J end lost 8 bases, and 16 bases lay between the germline ends. The CDR3 loop spans 15 amino acids. Germline loops: CDR1 SNHLY, CDR2 FYNNEI. In the original processing: Amplification of reference gene primers provided the estimated nucleated cell counts. Measured with immunoSEQ multiplex PCR; TCRdb has only the in-frame clones, and not every one. V, J and clone size reflect that table, while D and trimming were determined from the DNA. This table holds under 200,000 clones, about 80% found once. All enrollees were roughly 18 to 90 years old and from roughly 26 US areas. Participants' own reports of clinical history determined their cohort assignment.

The genes are TRBV2 and TRBJ1-2, with a tentative D call TRBD1 (5 bases). The TCR was taken from a woman aged 60-75 years who had recovered from COVID-19. Sample: PBMCs or T cells enriched from blood (not recorded which). CDR3 nucleotides: TGTGCCAGCAGTGAAGCGGGGCAGGGTAGGCGAGGCTACACCTTC. This codes for CASSEAGQGRRGYTF.